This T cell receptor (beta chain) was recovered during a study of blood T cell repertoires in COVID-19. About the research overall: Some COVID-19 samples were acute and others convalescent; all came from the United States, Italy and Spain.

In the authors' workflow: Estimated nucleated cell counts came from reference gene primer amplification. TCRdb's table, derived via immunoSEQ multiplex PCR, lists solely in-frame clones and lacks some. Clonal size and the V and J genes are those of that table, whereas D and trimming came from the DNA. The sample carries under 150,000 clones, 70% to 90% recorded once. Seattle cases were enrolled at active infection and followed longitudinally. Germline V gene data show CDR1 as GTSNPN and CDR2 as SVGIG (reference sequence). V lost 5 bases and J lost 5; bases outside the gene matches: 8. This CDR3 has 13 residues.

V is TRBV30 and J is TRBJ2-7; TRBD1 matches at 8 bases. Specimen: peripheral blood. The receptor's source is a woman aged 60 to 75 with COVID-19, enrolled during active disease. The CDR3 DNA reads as TGTGCCTGGGAATCCAGGGGGCGCGACGAGCAGTACTTC. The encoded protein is CAWESRGRDEQYF.